The 5 T cell receptor gamma chains presented below share a single source sample, sequenced in a study of Vδ1+ human thymocytes. Study observations and caveats: In the thymus, TRG and TRD repertoires looked highly polyclonal with Gaussian CDR3 lengths.

The template was reverse-transcribed extracted RNA. The CDR3 regions were amplified by multiplex PCR from V-gene primers to a constant-region primer. TCRdb reprocessed the multiplex PCR reads through CATT. Among about 27,000 gamma-chain clones listed, about a fifth were seen once. Antigens of these TCRs are unknown. The sequenced material came from Vdelta1+ gamma-delta thymocytes from the thymus. Documented subset: FACS-sorted CD3+ TCRalphabeta- TCRVdelta1+ TCRVdelta2- thymocytes. The receptors were gathered from a boy in the first two years of life who had congenital heart surgery.

A word on this clone: Other DNA variants within this sample encode the same CDR3. The rearrangement links TRGV3 to TRGJ1 or TRGJ2. Germline V gives CDR1 VTNTFY, CDR2 YDVSTARD (reference sequence). Trimming at V came to 0 bases and at J to 5 bases, leaving 7 bases not matched to a gene. The CDR3 covers 14 residues. Here the CDR3 reads CATWDRPTDYKKLF. CDR3 coding DNA: TGTGCCACCTGGGACAGGCCGACAGATTATAAGAAACTCTTT.

This chain connects TRGV4 to TRGJ1 or TRGJ2. This CDR3 has 15 residues. Germline lookup yields CDR1 EGSTGY and CDR2 YDSYTSSV. J lost 6 bases, V lost 1 base, and 12 bases had no gene match. CDR3 amino acids: CATWDGFSGGYKKLF. In nucleotides, the CDR3 is TGTGCCACCTGGGATGGATTTAGCGGGGGTTATAAGAAACTCTTT.

This chain joins TRGV9 and TRGJP. The CDR3 is made up of 16 amino acids. V shed 0 bases and J 9 bases; nucleotides not matched to a gene: 5. Germline V CDR1 and CDR2: GITISATS, ISYDGTV (reference sequence). The DNA of the CDR3 is TGTGCCTTGTGGGAGGTGCTCAGGTTGGGCAAAAAAATCAAGGTATTT. Translated, it gives CALWEVLRLGKKIKVF.

V and J are TRGV4 and TRGJ1 or TRGJ2. There are 12 residues in the CDR3. Germline trimming cut 7 bases from V and 5 bases from J; bases unmatched to any gene: 8. Per the germline V gene, CDR1 is EGSTGY and CDR2 is YDSYTSSV. In DNA, the CDR3 is TGTGCCACCTGCGAAGGGCATTATAAGAAACTCTTT. This gives the protein CATCEGHYKKLF.

This clone came up a few times. Other DNA sequences in the sample encode the same CDR3. V and J are TRGV2 and TRGJ1 or TRGJ2. The CDR3 has 13 residues. J was trimmed by 7 bases and V by 1 base; bases with no gene match: 7. The germline V gene encodes CDR1 EGSNGY and CDR2 YDSYNSKV. CDR3 region: CATWDGPRYKKLF. In nucleotides, the CDR3 is TGTGCCACCTGGGACGGACCAAGGTATAAGAAACTCTTT.